Included here is one TCR beta chain sequence, with context. The junction departs from germline at one end; a sequencing error may be responsible. Deep-level assay runs were performed. Assay: immunoSEQ multiplex PCR; the TCRdb copy retains only in-frame clones and omits some. Among about 480,000 clones listed, 79% were seen once. CDR3 length: 11 amino acids. Per germline, CDR1 MDHEN and CDR2 SYDVKM. This sample is part of a study of shared clonotypes between healthy human individuals. Unsorted samples relied on tens of millions of PBMCs, which served as the source of genomic DNA. This sequence originates from a woman aged 40 to 50 in good health. Some clones in this sample may be carry-over from other donors' samples. The sequenced material came from PBMCs. The V and J genes are TRBV28 and TRBJ2-3; the D gene is possibly TRBD1 (6 bases). The CDR3 spells CASSSNLGTHF. CDR3 nucleotides: TGTGCCAGCAGTTCAAACCTCGGGACACATTTT.